Each of the 29 T cell receptor beta chains below was sequenced from the same sample in a study of blood T cell repertoires in COVID-19. Repertoires were generated with immunoSEQ multiplex PCR, while TCRdb's copy carries only in-frame clones and drops some. Here the sample spans 150,000 or so clones, 87% being singletons. The sequenced sample consisted of PBMCs or T cells enriched from blood (not recorded which). These receptors were collected from a woman aged 40 to 50 who had been exposed to COVID-19.

V is TRBV18 and J is TRBJ1-6; 9 bases align to TRBD1. The V and J ends lost 6 bases and 8 bases, in that order; junction bases with no gene match: 11. Germline lookup yields CDR1 KGHSH and CDR2 LQKENI. The CDR3 loop spans 16 amino acids. The CDR3 reads CASSLRDRVRDSPLHF. The CDR3 region has the DNA TGTGCCAGCTCCCTGCGGGACAGGGTGCGGGATTCACCCCTCCACTTT.

The chain carries TRBV28 and TRBJ1-2; the D is unclear. Trimming took 6 bases from V and 4 from J, leaving 12 bases between them. The CDR3 covers 13 residues. In germline, CDR1 is MDHEN, CDR2 SYDVKM. The CDR3 here is CASRETDLYGYTF. The CDR3 DNA reads TGTGCCAGCAGAGAGACTGACCTCTATGGCTACACCTTC.

Written as DNA, the CDR3 is TGTGCCAGCAGACCTACGACCGGGGGAAACACCATATATTTT. Translated: CASRPTTGGNTIYF. The chain combines TRBV7-9 with TRBJ1-3, with D unresolved. CDR3 length equals 14 residues. The V end was cut by 6 bases, the J end by 4 bases, with 13 bases between. Per germline, CDR1 SEHNR and CDR2 FQNEAQ (reference sequence).

The chain recombines TRBV6-5 with TRBJ1-2; 11 bases align to TRBD1. Germline assignment: CDR1 MNHEY and CDR2 SVGAGI. The J segment lost 8 bases and the V segment lost 4 bases, leaving 0 bases of the junction unmatched. The CDR3 extends over 12 amino acids. CDR3 sequence: CASSWTGGGYTF. CDR3 nucleotides: TGTGCCAGCAGTTGGACAGGGGGCGGCTACACCTTC.

This rearrangement joins TRBV9 to TRBJ1-1; D unresolved. CDR1 and CDR2 (germline): SGDLS, YYNGEE. Trimming shortened V by 0 bases and J by 4 bases, and 10 bases separated the two germline ends. The CDR3 runs 14 residues. The CDR3 region is CASSVAGPTTEAFF. The CDR3 DNA reads as TGTGCCAGCAGCGTAGCAGGCCCGACCACTGAAGCTTTCTTT.

This rearrangement joins TRBV7-2 to TRBJ2-7; D might be TRBD2 (5 bases). CDR3 length: 13 residues. Germline lookup yields CDR1 SGHTA and CDR2 FQGNSA. Trimming cost V 4 bases and J 6 bases, with 13 bases left between them. In DNA, the CDR3 is TGTGCCAGCAGCTCCCAAGGGAGTACCGAGCAGTACTTC. Its protein is CASSSQGSTEQYF.

This chain joins TRBV3-1 (or the pseudogene TRBV3-2) and TRBJ2-5, with TRBD2 matching over 7 bases. The CDR3 sequence is 15 residues long. The V and J ends lost 1 base and 5 bases, in that order; junction bases with no gene match: 7. In germline, CDR1 is LGHDT, CDR2 YNNKEL (reference sequence). The CDR3 region is CASSQGLASIETQYF. The CDR3 DNA sequence: TGTGCCAGCAGCCAAGGACTAGCAAGTATCGAGACCCAGTACTTC.

To note about this clone: A much larger clone differs from this one at a single base, so this may be a read error. This chain uses TRBV3-1 (or the pseudogene TRBV3-2) with TRBJ1-3; TRBD1 might be the D (5 bases). This CDR3 is built from 18 residues. CDR1 and CDR2 (germline): LGHDT, YNNKEL (reference sequence). The CDR3 loop reads CAGSQNRQRINSGNTIYF. The CDR3 coding sequence is TGTGCCGGCAGCCAGAATAGACAGAGGATAAACTCTGGAAACACCATATATTTT.

This clone was observed a single time. This sequence joins TRBV28 and TRBJ1-1, with 7 bases fitting TRBD1. The germline V gene encodes CDR1 MDHEN and CDR2 SYDVKM. The CDR3 loop spans 16 amino acids. J lost 0 bases, V lost 5 bases, and 9 bases had no gene match. The CDR3 coding sequence is TGTGCCAGCAGTACGACAGGGATGGGTATGAACACTGAAGCTTTCTTT. It is translated as CASSTTGMGMNTEAFF.

The V and J genes are TRBV29-1 and TRBJ1-2; tentatively, D is TRBD1 (5 bases). The CDR3 runs to 13 residues. Germline V gives CDR1 SQVTM, CDR2 ANQGSEA. V dropped 7 bases and J dropped 5 bases, with 17 bases sitting between them. The CDR3 DNA reads TGCAGCGCCGTATCCCCAGGGCGGTATGGCTACACCTTC. Translation gives CSAVSPGRYGYTF.

The chain links TRBV2 to TRBJ1-2; D perhaps matches TRBD1 (5 bases). CDR1 SNHLY and CDR2 FYNNEI come from the germline V gene. V lost 7 bases and J lost 4, with 10 bases in between. This CDR3 contains 12 residues. CDR3 in DNA: TGTGCCAGCAACCAGGGCGGCTATGGCTACACCTTC. This codes for CASNQGGYGYTF.

The V gene is TRBV25-1, the J gene TRBJ1-2; a possible D gene is TRBD1 (6 bases). The V gene lost 2 bases and the J gene lost 4 bases, with 14 bases spanning the gap. CDR1 is MGHDK, CDR2 SYGVNS, per germline. This CDR3 is built from 15 residues. As DNA, the CDR3 is TGTGCCAGCAGTGAAGCAACAGGACAGCGCTATGGCTACACCTTC. Its protein is CASSEATGQRYGYTF.

J is TRBJ1-2 and V is TRBV29-1, with 9 bases that match TRBD1. Germline lookup yields CDR1 SQVTM and CDR2 ANQGSEA. The CDR3 totals 16 residues. V lost 5 bases and J lost 8; bases outside the gene matches: 18. The CDR3, as DNA: TGCAGCGTTCTAGGGACAGGGCGTCACCCCACTAACGGCTACACCTTC. Residues: CSVLGTGRHPTNGYTF.

This chain connects TRBV5-1 to TRBJ1-1, with a weak D call TRBD1 (5 bases). The V end lost 3 bases, the J end lost 8 bases, and 11 bases lay between the germline ends. The germline V gene encodes CDR1 SGHRS and CDR2 YFSETQ. The CDR3 runs to 12 residues. For the CDR3, the DNA is TGCGCCAGCAGCTCCGGGACTGGAGAAGCTTTCTTT. It yields the protein CASSSGTGEAFF.

The chain employs TRBV7-9 and TRBJ2-5, with D uncertain. The length of the CDR3 is 15 residues. Germline loops: CDR1 SEHNR, CDR2 FQNEAQ (reference sequence). Trimming left V 1 base short and J 5 bases short, with 14 bases between. Here the CDR3 DNA reads TGTGCCAGCAGCTTAGAAAGAGTTGTAGAGGAGACCCAGTACTTC. It translates to CASSLERVVEETQYF.

The rearrangement joins TRBV10-3 to TRBJ2-1; TRBD2 aligns across 10 bases. Germline CDR1 is ENHRY and CDR2 is SYGVKD. Unmatched junction bases numbered 6, after V lost 2 bases and J lost 8 bases. The CDR3 runs to 15 residues. This CDR3 is CAISERSSGSHEQFF. In DNA, the CDR3 is TGTGCCATCAGTGAGAGGTCTAGCGGGAGTCATGAGCAGTTCTTC.

The rearrangement joins TRBV7-9 to TRBJ2-2, with 7 positions matching TRBD1. V was clipped by 5 bases and J by 5 bases; unmatched bases: 5. CDR1 SEHNR and CDR2 FQNEAQ come from the germline V gene (reference sequence). The CDR3 consists of 14 residues. The CDR3 is CASSPGGMTGELFF. CDR3 bases: TGTGCCAGCAGCCCAGGGGGTATGACCGGGGAGCTGTTTTTT.

V usage is TRBV5-1 and J usage is TRBJ1-2; 9 nucleotides align to TRBD1. The CDR3 consists of 13 residues. V lost 4 bases, J lost 7 bases, and 5 bases stayed unmatched. CDR1 SGHRS and CDR2 YFSETQ come from the germline V gene. CDR3 amino acids: CASSQGQGVGYTF. The CDR3 coding sequence is TGCGCCAGCAGCCAGGGACAGGGCGTTGGCTACACCTTC.

The chain uses TRBV10-1 and TRBJ2-7; D is unresolved. The CDR3 consists of 14 residues. The V end lost 10 bases, the J end lost 5 bases, and 21 bases lay between the germline ends. Germline lookup yields CDR1 WNHNN and CDR2 SYGVQD (reference sequence). The DNA of the CDR3 is TGCGCCACCCCCCCCGACATTCTGGATAACGAGCAGTACTTC. This gives the protein CATPPDILDNEQYF.

V usage is TRBV19 and J usage is TRBJ2-5, with a weak D call TRBD2 (6 bases). The CDR3 sequence is 14 residues long. V lost 4 bases to trimming and J lost 4 bases, with 13 bases between them. Germline V gene sequence: CDR1 LNHDA, CDR2 SQIVND (reference sequence). In DNA form, the CDR3 reads TGTGCCAGTAGTAACACTGGCGGGGTAGAGACCCAGTACTTC. It is translated as CASSNTGGVETQYF.

This chain connects TRBV29-1 to TRBJ1-1, with a possible D match to TRBD1 (6 bases). The CDR3 consists of 12 residues. Trimming shortened V by 7 bases and J by 4 bases, and 13 bases separated the two germline ends. Germline V lookup: CDR1 SQVTM, CDR2 ANQGSEA. The CDR3 region has the DNA TGCAGCGCCCGGACAGTAAGCACTGAAGCTTTCTTT. Amino acid sequence: CSARTVSTEAFF.

The V gene is TRBV4-1, the J gene TRBJ1-5; no clear D gene. V dropped 1 base and J dropped 6 bases, with 10 bases sitting between them. CDR1 and CDR2 (germline): MGHRA, YSYEKL. The CDR3 spans 14 residues. CDR3 residues: CASSQAGGLQPQHF. The CDR3 DNA reads as TGCGCCAGCAGCCAAGCAGGAGGGCTTCAGCCCCAGCATTTT.

The CDR3 loop is CASSLRSGDEKLFF. CDR3 sequence (DNA): TGTGCCAGCAGCTTAAGGTCAGGGGATGAAAAACTGTTTTTT. The J gene is TRBJ1-4, the V gene TRBV7-9; D perhaps matches TRBD1 (6 bases). V lost 2 bases and J 6 bases, leaving 10 bases between the germline ends. Per the germline V gene, CDR1 is SEHNR and CDR2 is FQNEAQ (reference sequence). This CDR3 comprises 14 residues.

The chain links TRBV27 to TRBJ1-1; D not certain. Germline-derived CDR1 and CDR2 are MNHEY and SMNVEV (reference sequence). V was trimmed by 2 bases and J by 0 bases, leaving 10 bases between them. The CDR3 runs 15 residues. The CDR3: CASSLGSWMNTEAFF. DNA of the CDR3: TGTGCCAGCAGTTTAGGGAGTTGGATGAACACTGAAGCTTTCTTT.

The chain recombines TRBV20-1 with TRBJ1-3, with no clear D. The germline V and J ends were trimmed by 3 bases and 4 bases, with 4 bases remaining between them. The CDR3 contains 11 residues. Germline lookup yields CDR1 DFQATT and CDR2 SNEGSKA (reference sequence). The CDR3 DNA is TGCAGTGCTAGCAGAGGAAACACCATATATTTT. Protein sequence: CSASRGNTIYF.

This sequence joins TRBV5-3 and TRBJ2-1, with 8 positions matching TRBD2. TRBV5-3 is recorded as an ORF, its role being uncertain. V lost 4 bases to trimming and J lost 7 bases; unmatched junction nucleotides: 13. The CDR3 consists of 16 residues. The CDR3: CARSRVSRGGRNEQFF. The DNA for the CDR3 is TGTGCCAGAAGCCGTGTCTCCCGGGGGGGCCGGAATGAGCAGTTCTTC.

V and J are TRBV10-3 and TRBJ1-5, with 9 positions matching TRBD1. Germline values: CDR1 ENHRY, CDR2 SYGVKD. Unmatched junction bases numbered 2, after V lost 4 bases and J lost 4 bases. The CDR3 runs to 14 residues. The CDR3 reads CAISAGTGNQPQHF. In DNA form, the CDR3 reads TGTGCCATCAGTGCGGGGACAGGGAATCAGCCCCAGCATTTT.

The J gene is TRBJ2-1, the V gene TRBV29-1; 7 bases line up with TRBD2. CDR3 length equals 14 residues. V lost 0 bases and J lost 2; bases outside the gene matches: 1. From germline, CDR1 is SQVTM and CDR2 ANQGSEA. The CDR3 DNA sequence: TGCAGCGTTGAAGAGGGAGGGCCCTACAATGAGCAGTTCTTC. Amino acid sequence: CSVEEGGPYNEQFF.

This chain connects TRBV10-1 to TRBJ1-3; D call uncertain. V was cut by 0 bases and J by 5 bases, with 5 bases left in between. From germline, CDR1 is WNHNN and CDR2 SYGVQD (reference sequence). The CDR3 contains 13 residues. In DNA form, the CDR3 reads TGCGCCAGCAGTGAGTCGGGCCGAAACACCATATATTTT. Amino acids: CASSESGRNTIYF.